This passage covers 21 T cell receptor beta chains from one sample sequenced in a study of human T cells and chemical hapten exposure. TCRdb re-derived calls from the RACE reads in MiXCR, one entry per CDR3 protein. The data show about 140,000 distinct CDR3 sequences, about 12% seen once. Stated time point: patch test 2, 6 weeks after DPC sensitization. The treatment denotes: therapeutic diphenylcyclopropenone sensitization with weekly scalp DPC. The sample was whole blood, taken in connection with sensitization to the hapten diphenylcyclopropenone (DPC). The origin of the receptors is a woman aged 45 to 65 with alopecia areata. Some clones in this sample may be carry-over from other donors' samples.

This clonotype has a count of ten or more. The gene calls are TRBV20-1 and TRBJ2-1; possible D gene TRBD2, 6 bases. Germline V gene sequence: CDR1 DFQATT, CDR2 SNEGSKA (reference sequence). CDR3 size: 14 residues. V lost 3 bases to trimming and J lost 0 bases, with 9 bases between them. CDR3 nucleotides: TGCAGTGCTAGGGGACTGTTCTCCTACAATGAGCAGTTCTTC. It specifies CSARGLFSYNEQFF.

The V gene is TRBV13, the J gene TRBJ1-1, with TRBD1 as a possible D gene (5 bases). Trimming removed 5 bases at V and 4 bases at J, with 14 bases between. There are 14 residues in the CDR3. The V gene's germline CDR1 is PRHDT and CDR2 FYEKMQ (reference sequence). The CDR3 DNA is TGTGCCAGCAGCCCCCAAGCAGGGCTCACTGAAGCTTTCTTT. This encodes CASSPQAGLTEAFF.

The sample holds many counts of this clonotype. This chain joins TRBV7-3 and TRBJ2-1; D not certain. The V gene lost 5 bases and the J gene lost 0 bases, with 11 bases spanning the gap. There are 15 residues in the CDR3. Germline CDR1 and CDR2: SGHTA and FQGTGA. CDR3 sequence: CASSPRTSSYNEQFF. CDR3 DNA sequence: TGTGCCAGCAGCCCACGGACGAGCTCCTACAATGAGCAGTTCTTC. Based on the CDR3 plus reference TRBV7-3 and TRBJ2-1, the full variable domain is GAGVSQTPSNKVTEKGKYVELRCDPISGHTALYWYRQSLGQGPEFLIYFQGTGAADDSGLPNDRFFAVRPEGSVSTLKIQRTERGDSAVYLCASSPRTSSYNEQFFGPGTRLTVL.

This clonotype was seen at least ten times. This chain joins TRBV6-2 or TRBV6-3 and TRBJ2-1; no clear D gene. V was trimmed by 4 bases and J by 6 bases, leaving 4 bases between them. CDR1 and CDR2 from the germline V gene are MNHEY and SVGEGT. The CDR3 consists of 11 residues. Here the CDR3 DNA reads TGTGCCAGCAGTTTATTCAATGAGCAGTTCTTC. Protein sequence: CASSLFNEQFF.

This chain connects TRBV24-1 to TRBJ1-1, with 7 positions matching TRBD1. J was trimmed by 11 bases and V by 3 bases; bases with no gene match: 11. The germline V gene encodes CDR1 KGHDR and CDR2 SFDVKD. The CDR3 sequence is 14 residues long. Written as DNA, the CDR3 is TGTGCCACCAGTGATCCACCGACAGGGACTATGGCTTTCTTT. This translates into CATSDPPTGTMAFF.

The chain uses TRBV11-3 and TRBJ2-2; 10 bases fit TRBD2. The length of the CDR3 is 17 residues. Per the germline V gene, CDR1 is SGHNT and CDR2 is YENEEA. The ends lost 0 bases at V and 1 base at J; junction bases unmatched: 2. The CDR3 DNA sequence: TGTGCCAGCAGCTTAGACGGACTAGCGGTGAACACCGGGGAGCTGTTTTTT. It translates to CASSLDGLAVNTGELFF.

V is TRBV7-8 and J is TRBJ2-1; D ambiguous. The germline V gene encodes CDR1 SGHVS and CDR2 FQNEAQ. The CDR3 is 14 residues long. V was shortened by 5 bases and J by 6 bases, with 14 bases between the two germline ends. The CDR3 nucleotides read TGTGCCAGCAGCAAACTGGGTGGTAGCAATGAGCAGTTCTTC. This sequence encodes CASSKLGGSNEQFF.

This clonotype has only a few counts. This chain links TRBV6-6 with TRBJ2-1; maybe TRBD2 (6 bases). Between the trimmed V and J ends, which lost 6 bases and 0 bases, there was a span of 12 bases. Germline CDR1 and CDR2: MNHNY and SVGAGI (reference sequence). The CDR3 spans 15 residues. CDR3 amino acids: CASSHLASSYNEQFF. CDR3 nucleotides: TGTGCCAGCAGCCATCTAGCGAGCTCCTACAATGAGCAGTTCTTC.

Comment on this clonotype: A read error may account for a junction end that differs from germline. The chain is built from TRBV7-7 and TRBJ2-1; possible D gene TRBD1, 7 bases. Germline V gives CDR1 SSHAT, CDR2 FNYEAQ (reference sequence). There are 16 residues in the CDR3. CDR3 nucleotide sequence: TGTGCTAGCAGCAGGGGGGCAGGGCCCTATCTCAATGAGCAGTTCTTC. It codes for CASSRGAGPYLNEQFF.

This clonotype was observed a few times. The chain employs TRBV3-1 and TRBJ2-3, with 11 bases that match TRBD2. V shed 6 bases and J 6 bases; nucleotides not matched to a gene: 5. Germline CDR1 reads LGHDT; CDR2 reads YNNKEL (reference sequence). There are 14 residues in the CDR3. CDR3 nucleotide sequence: TGTGCCAGCAGTACTAGCGGGAGACTGGATACGCAGTATTTT. This codes for CASSTSGRLDTQYF.

This chain links TRBV5-1 with TRBJ2-1; 9 nucleotides line up with TRBD2. The ends lost 4 bases at V and 0 bases at J; junction bases unmatched: 8. The CDR3 is 17 residues long. Germline-derived CDR1 and CDR2 are SGHRS and YFSETQ. The CDR3 DNA follows: TGCGCCAGCAGCATCCGAGGACTAGCGAGCTCCTACAATGAGCAGTTCTTC. Translation: CASSIRGLASSYNEQFF.

The table lists this clonotype with a few counts. The rearrangement links TRBV9 to TRBJ2-7; 16 bases map to TRBD2. CDR1 is SGDLS, CDR2 YYNGEE, per germline. The CDR3 spans 17 residues. J was trimmed by 6 bases and V by 4 bases; bases with no gene match: 10. DNA for the CDR3: TGTGCCAGCAGCCCTCAACCGGGACTAGCGGGAGGGCGCGAGCAGTACTTC. This gives the protein CASSPQPGLAGGREQYF.

This clonotype was counted many times. The chain carries TRBV28 and TRBJ2-5; 13 bases align to TRBD2. V trimming: 7 bases; J trimming: 5 bases; junction bases outside the gene matches: 13. This CDR3 has 17 residues. Germline V gene data show CDR1 as MDHEN and CDR2 as SYDVKM. CDR3 region: CASTRRVGLAGEETQYF. CDR3 in DNA: TGTGCCAGCACCCGACGGGTCGGACTAGCGGGAGAGGAGACCCAGTACTTC.

This clonotype was counted at least ten times. The chain is built from TRBV9 and TRBJ2-6; the match to TRBD1 covers 10 bases. Germline loops: CDR1 SGDLS, CDR2 YYNGEE. J was trimmed by 1 base and V by 3 bases; bases with no gene match: 4. This CDR3 has 17 amino acids. The CDR3 reads CASSARTGGSGANVLTF. CDR3 sequence (DNA): TGTGCCAGCAGCGCGCGGACAGGGGGGTCTGGGGCCAACGTCCTGACTTTC.

This clonotype was observed at least ten times. J is TRBJ2-1 and V is TRBV6-2 or TRBV6-3; D not resolved. The V gene lost 2 bases and the J gene lost 7 bases, with 6 bases spanning the gap. The germline V gene encodes CDR1 MNHEY and CDR2 SVGEGT. The CDR3 loop spans 12 amino acids. In DNA form, the CDR3 reads TGTGCCAGCAGTTACGCGGTGAATGAGCAGTTCTTC. Its protein product is CASSYAVNEQFF.

The chain joins TRBV12-3 or TRBV12-4 to TRBJ2-1; 11 positions match TRBD2. The CDR3 totals 15 residues. V shed 5 bases, J shed 7 bases, and the junction held 7 bases outside the gene matches. In nucleotides, the CDR3 is TGTGCCAGCAGTACGACTAGCGGGATTCGGAATGAGCAGTTCTTC. Translating it yields CASSTTSGIRNEQFF.

The DNA for the CDR3 is TGTGCCAGCAGCCAAGGACTAGCGGGAGAAAATGAGCAGTTCTTC. Translated, it gives CASSQGLAGENEQFF. The chain combines TRBV3-1 with TRBJ2-1; 12 bases align to TRBD2. Germline V gene lookup returns CDR1 LGHDT and CDR2 YNNKEL (reference sequence). The CDR3 is 15 amino acids. V lost 1 base, J lost 7 bases, and 2 bases stayed unmatched.

Only a few counts were recorded for this clonotype. The chain employs TRBV7-9 and TRBJ2-3; TRBD2 matches at 7 bases. Germline assignment: CDR1 SEHNR and CDR2 FQNEAQ (reference sequence). V shed 4 bases, J shed 6 bases, and the junction held 10 bases outside the gene matches. This CDR3 is built from 15 residues. This chain's CDR3 is CASSSGTKTSDTQYF. For the CDR3, the DNA is TGTGCCAGCAGCTCCGGGACTAAGACCTCTGATACGCAGTATTTT.

The chain employs TRBV5-1 and TRBJ1-1; D is ambiguous. The CDR3 sequence is 15 residues long. In germline, CDR1 is SGHRS, CDR2 YFSETQ. Trimming shortened V by 0 bases and J by 1 base, and 10 bases separated the two germline ends. This chain's CDR3 is CASSLAGVKNTEAFF. CDR3 DNA: TGCGCCAGCAGCTTGGCCGGGGTTAAGAACACTGAAGCTTTCTTT.

This sequence joins TRBV7-6 and TRBJ2-2; D uncertain. Germline-derived CDR1 and CDR2 are SGHVS and FNYEAQ. Trimming removed 0 bases from V and 3 bases from J, with 14 bases in between. This CDR3 is built from 17 residues. The CDR3 spells CASSLATVQRDTGELFF. CDR3 in DNA: TGTGCCAGCAGCTTAGCGACGGTCCAAAGGGACACCGGGGAGCTGTTTTTT.

This clonotype was recorded a few times. J is TRBJ1-1 and V is TRBV5-1; D is unresolved. With 1 base removed from V and 1 base from J, the gap between germline ends came to 8 bases. The CDR3 runs to 14 residues. Germline CDR1 reads SGHRS; CDR2 reads YFSETQ. Written as DNA, the CDR3 is TGCGCCAGCAGCTTGAAGCCCCCGAACACTGAAGCTTTCTTT. It specifies CASSLKPPNTEAFF.